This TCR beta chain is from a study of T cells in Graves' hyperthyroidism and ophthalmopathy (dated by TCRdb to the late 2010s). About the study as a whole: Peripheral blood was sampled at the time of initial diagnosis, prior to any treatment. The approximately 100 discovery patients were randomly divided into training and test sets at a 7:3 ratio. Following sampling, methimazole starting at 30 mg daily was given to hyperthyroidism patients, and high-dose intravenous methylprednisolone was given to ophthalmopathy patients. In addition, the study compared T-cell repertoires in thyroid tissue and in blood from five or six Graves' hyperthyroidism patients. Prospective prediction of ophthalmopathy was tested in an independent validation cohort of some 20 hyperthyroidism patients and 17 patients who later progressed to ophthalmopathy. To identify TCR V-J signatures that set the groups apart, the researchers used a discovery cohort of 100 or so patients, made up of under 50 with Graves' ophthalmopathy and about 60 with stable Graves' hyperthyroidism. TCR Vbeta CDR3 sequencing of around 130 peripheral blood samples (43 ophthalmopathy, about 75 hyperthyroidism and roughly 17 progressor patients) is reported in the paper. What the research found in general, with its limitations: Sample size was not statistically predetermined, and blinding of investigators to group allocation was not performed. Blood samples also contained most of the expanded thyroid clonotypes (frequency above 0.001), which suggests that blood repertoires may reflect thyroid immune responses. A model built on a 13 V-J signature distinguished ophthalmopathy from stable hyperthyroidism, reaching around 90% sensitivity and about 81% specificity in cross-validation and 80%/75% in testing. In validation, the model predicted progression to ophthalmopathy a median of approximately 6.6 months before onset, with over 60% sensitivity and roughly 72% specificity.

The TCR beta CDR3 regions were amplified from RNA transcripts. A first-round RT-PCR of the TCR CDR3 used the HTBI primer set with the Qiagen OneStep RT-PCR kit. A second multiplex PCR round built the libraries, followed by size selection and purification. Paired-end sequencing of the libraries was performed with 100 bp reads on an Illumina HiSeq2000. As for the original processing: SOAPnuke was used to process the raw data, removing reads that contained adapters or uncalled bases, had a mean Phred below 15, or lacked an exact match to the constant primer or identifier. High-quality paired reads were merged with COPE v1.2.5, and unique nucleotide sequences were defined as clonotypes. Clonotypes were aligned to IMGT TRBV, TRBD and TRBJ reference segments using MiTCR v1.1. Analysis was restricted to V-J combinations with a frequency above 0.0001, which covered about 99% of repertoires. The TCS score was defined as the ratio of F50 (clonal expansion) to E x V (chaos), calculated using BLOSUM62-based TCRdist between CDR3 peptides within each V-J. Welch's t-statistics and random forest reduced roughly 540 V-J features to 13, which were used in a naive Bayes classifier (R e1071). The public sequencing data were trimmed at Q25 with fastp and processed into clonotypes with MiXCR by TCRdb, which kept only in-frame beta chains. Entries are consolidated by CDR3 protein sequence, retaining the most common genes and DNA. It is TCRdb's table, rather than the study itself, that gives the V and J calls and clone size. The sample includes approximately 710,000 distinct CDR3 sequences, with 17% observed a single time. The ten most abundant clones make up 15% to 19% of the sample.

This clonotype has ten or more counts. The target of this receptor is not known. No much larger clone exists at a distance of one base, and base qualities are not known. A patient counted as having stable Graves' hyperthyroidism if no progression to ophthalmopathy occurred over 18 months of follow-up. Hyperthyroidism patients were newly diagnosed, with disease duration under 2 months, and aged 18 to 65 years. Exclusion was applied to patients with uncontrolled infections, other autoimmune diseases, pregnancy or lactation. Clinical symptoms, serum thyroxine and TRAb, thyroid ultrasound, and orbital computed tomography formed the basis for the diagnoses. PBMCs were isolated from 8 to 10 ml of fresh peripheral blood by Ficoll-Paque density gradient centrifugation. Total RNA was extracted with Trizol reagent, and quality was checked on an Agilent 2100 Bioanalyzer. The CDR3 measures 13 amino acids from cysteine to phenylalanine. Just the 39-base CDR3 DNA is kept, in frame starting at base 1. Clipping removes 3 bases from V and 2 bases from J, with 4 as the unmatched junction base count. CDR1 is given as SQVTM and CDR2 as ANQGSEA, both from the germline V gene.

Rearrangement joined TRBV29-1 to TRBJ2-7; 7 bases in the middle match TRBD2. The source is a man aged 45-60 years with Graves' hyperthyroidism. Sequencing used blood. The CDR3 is CSVDSSGTYEQYF. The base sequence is TGCAGCGTTGACTCCAGCGGGACCTACGAGCAGTACTTC.